This T cell receptor beta chain was captured in a study of blood T cells in healthy people across ages. Study background: The capture of about one barcoded beta molecule per two T cells was achieved by template switching.

The authors ran a second PCR of about 6 to 11 cycles using a sample-barcoded 5' primer and a J-beta primer mix. Every cDNA molecule carried a tag from a template-switch adaptor bearing 12 random nucleotides. TCRdb re-called the 5' RACE reads through MiXCR, storing one row per CDR3 protein. The data hold 1.5 million to 2 million distinct CDR3 sequences, with 39% observed a single time. The CDR3 sequence is 13 residues long. Between the trimmed V and J ends, which lost 5 bases and 8 bases, there was a span of 13 bases. Germline-derived CDR1 and CDR2 are SGHDN and FVKESK. Every sample gave at least 6 micrograms of total RNA when it was extracted.

The source material was blood. The gene calls are TRBV14 and TRBJ2-4; no definite D call. This sequence originates from a human donor in good health. This CDR3 reads CASSRVLQDIQYF. The CDR3 nucleotides are TGTGCCAGCAGCAGGGTCCTCCAGGACATTCAGTACTTC.